A single sample gave rise to the 19 T cell receptor beta chains below, sequenced in a study of cytomegalovirus exposure and HLA in healthy donors. It was with 60 Vbeta and 13 Jbeta primers that the PCR ran. Method: immunoSEQ multiplex PCR; TCRdb's copy keeps in-frame clones and lacks some. The sample gives over 150,000 clones, 60% to 85% of which show up once; about 1.4% is in the top ten. The sequenced material came from PBMCs. The receptors were gathered from a girl under 18 in good health and CMV-seropositive.

This chain connects TRBV23-1 to TRBJ1-5; 9 nucleotides line up with TRBD1. TRBV23-1 is annotated as an ORF whose role is uncertain. Trimming at V came to 1 base and at J to 8 bases, leaving 15 bases not matched to a gene. CDR3 length: 18 residues. In DNA form, the CDR3 reads TGCGCCAGCAGTCAATTACCCCACGGGACAGGGTCGAGGGAGCCCCAGCATTTT. It is translated as CASSQLPHGTGSREPQHF.

This clone occurred once. This rearrangement joins TRBV9 to TRBJ2-7, with D perhaps matching TRBD2 (6 bases). V was shortened by 2 bases and J by 2 bases, with 11 bases between the two germline ends. This CDR3 comprises 14 residues. CDR1 is SGDLS and CDR2 is YYNGEE in the germline V gene. Here the CDR3 DNA reads TGTGCCAGCAGCGTCGGGGGTACAGCCTACGAGCAGTACTTC. Its protein product is CASSVGGTAYEQYF.

The V and J genes are TRBV2 and TRBJ1-1; D unclear. Germline CDR1 SNHLY, CDR2 FYNNEI. V lost 8 bases and J lost 11, with 21 bases in between. This CDR3 region has 13 residues. CDR3 nucleotides: TGTGCCAGCGACGTACAGAGGGCTCTGGGTGCTTTCTTT. This encodes CASDVQRALGAFF.

The V call is TRBV2, the J call TRBJ2-1, with TRBD2 matching over 11 bases. The V gene end was trimmed by 0 bases and the J gene end by 2 bases; junction bases not matched to a gene: 15. The CDR3 totals 21 residues. Germline V gives CDR1 SNHLY, CDR2 FYNNEI. Written as DNA, the CDR3 is TGTGCCAGCAGTGAAGCCTTGGATCTAGCGGGGGGCCACCCCACCTACAATGAGCAGTTCTTC. Amino acids: CASSEALDLAGGHPTYNEQFF.

The gene calls are TRBV5-1 and TRBJ2-3; D gene unclear. The CDR3 is made up of 16 amino acids. Germline-derived CDR1 and CDR2 are SGHRS and YFSETQ. Trimming left V 2 bases short and J 7 bases short, with 20 bases between. The CDR3, as DNA: TGCGCCAGCAGCTTTCTCGGGTCGCCGGCTAAAAATACGCAGTATTTT. Translated, it gives CASSFLGSPAKNTQYF.

The CDR3 sequence: CAHSTGGVYEQYF. The CDR3 coding sequence is TGTGCCCACTCCACGGGGGGCGTCTACGAGCAGTACTTC. The V and J genes are TRBV6-1 and TRBJ2-7, with D perhaps matching TRBD2 (7 bases). Germline-derived CDR1 and CDR2 are MNHNS and SASEGT. The V and J ends lost 11 bases and 3 bases respectively, with 17 bases between them. The CDR3 is 13 amino acids.

This clone was counted a few times. The chain carries TRBV11-2 and TRBJ2-1; D remains unclear. The CDR3 has 14 amino acids. Germline V gene data show CDR1 as SGHAT and CDR2 as FQNNGV. The ends were cut back, 0 bases at V and 7 bases at J, with 10 bases in the middle. The CDR3 bases are TGTGCCAGCAGCTTAGATTGGGTCGGGAATGAGCAGTTCTTC. It translates to CASSLDWVGNEQFF.

The chain recombines TRBV5-1 with TRBJ1-4; no firm D call. This CDR3 has 17 amino acids. Trimming cost V 4 bases and J 5 bases, with 21 bases left between them. Looked up from germline, CDR1 is SGHRS and CDR2 is YFSETQ. The CDR3 spells CASSPGIVTGGNEKLFF. CDR3 bases: TGCGCCAGCAGCCCCGGCATCGTCACGGGAGGAAATGAAAAACTGTTTTTT.

The chain recombines TRBV5-8 with TRBJ2-5; D unclear. The CDR3 runs to 13 residues. Per the germline V gene, CDR1 is SGHTS and CDR2 is YDEGEE. The V end lost 2 bases, the J end lost 5 bases, and 10 bases lay between the germline ends. CDR3 sequence: CASSLRHWETQYF. As DNA, the CDR3 is TGTGCCAGCAGCTTACGCCACTGGGAGACCCAGTACTTC.

The chain carries TRBV9 and TRBJ2-3, with D possibly TRBD1 on 6 matching bases. The ends were cut back, 1 base at V and 1 base at J, with 10 bases in the middle. Germline CDR1 SGDLS, CDR2 YYNGEE. This CDR3 is built from 15 residues. CDR3: CASSVRPGGTDTQYF. CDR3 coding DNA: TGTGCCAGCAGCGTACGGCCAGGGGGCACAGATACGCAGTATTTT.

CDR3 sequence (DNA): TGTGCCATCAGCACCCTTCCGGGACAGGGGTTGTACGAGCAGTACTTC. Encoded protein: CAISTLPGQGLYEQYF. The V and J genes are TRBV10-3 and TRBJ2-7; 10 nucleotides agree with TRBD1. Germline V gene sequence: CDR1 ENHRY, CDR2 SYGVKD. The CDR3 runs to 16 residues. The ends lost 6 bases at V and 4 bases at J; junction bases unmatched: 12.

This sequence joins TRBV15 and TRBJ1-1; tentative D call: TRBD1 (5 bases). This CDR3 comprises 13 residues. V was shortened by 4 bases and J by 8 bases, with 14 bases between the two germline ends. CDR1 is LNHNV, CDR2 YYDKDF, per germline (reference sequence). The CDR3 bases are TGTGCCACCAGCAATGAGAACGGACACGAAGCTTTCTTT. Translated: CATSNENGHEAFF.

Turning to this clone: Additional DNA sequences in this sample encode the identical CDR3. The chain couples TRBV5-6 to TRBJ2-5; D call uncertain. Germline loops: CDR1 SGHDT, CDR2 YYEEEE. Between the trimmed V and J ends, which lost 0 bases and 1 base, there was a span of 10 bases. There are 15 residues in the CDR3. CDR3 loop: CASSLVTGGQETQYF. CDR3 nucleotide sequence: TGTGCCAGCAGCTTGGTGACGGGTGGCCAAGAGACCCAGTACTTC. Looking up the rest from reference TRBV5-6 and TRBJ2-5 gives the full variable domain: DAGVTQSPTHLIKTRGQQVTLRCSPKSGHDTVSWYQQALGQGPQFIFQYYEEEERQRGNFPDRFSGHQFPNYSSELNVNALLLGDSALYLCASSLVTGGQETQYFGPGTRLLVL.

The rearrangement links TRBV11-2 to TRBJ1-1; TRBD1 aligns across 12 bases. Germline trimming cut 3 bases from V and 1 base from J; bases unmatched to any gene: 3. This CDR3 region has 16 residues. Per germline, CDR1 SGHAT and CDR2 FQNNGV. The CDR3 sequence: CASSLGTGGQNTEAFF. CDR3 nucleotide sequence: TGTGCCAGCAGCTTGGGGACAGGGGGCCAGAACACTGAAGCTTTCTTT.

J is TRBJ1-6 and V is TRBV11-2, with D possibly TRBD1 on 6 matching bases. The CDR3 totals 16 residues. Germline-derived CDR1 and CDR2 are SGHAT and FQNNGV. Trimming left V 5 bases short and J 0 bases short, with 11 bases between. The CDR3 reads CASSRTVSSYNSPLHF. The CDR3 bases are TGTGCCAGCAGCCGGACAGTCAGCTCCTATAATTCACCCCTCCACTTT.

J is TRBJ1-1 and V is TRBV6-5; 7 bases align to TRBD1. The V and J ends lost 6 bases and 1 base, in that order; junction bases with no gene match: 8. CDR3 size: 15 residues. The germline V gene has CDR1 MNHEY and CDR2 SVGAGI. The CDR3, as DNA: TGTGCCAGCAGGGAACAACAGGGGACGAACACTGAAGCTTTCTTT. The encoded protein is CASREQQGTNTEAFF.

The gene calls are TRBV9 and TRBJ1-1; D is uncertain. Germline values: CDR1 SGDLS, CDR2 YYNGEE. CDR3 size: 15 residues. The V gene lost 4 bases and the J gene lost 7 bases, with 20 bases spanning the gap. CDR3 nucleotide sequence: TGTGCCAGCAGCCCGGAGATGACCCTGGGTCATGAAGCTTTCTTT. Translation: CASSPEMTLGHEAFF.

The chain carries TRBV11-3 and TRBJ1-6, with a weak D call TRBD1 (5 bases). Germline lookup yields CDR1 SGHNT and CDR2 YENEEA. V was trimmed by 4 bases and J by 9 bases, leaving 16 bases between them. The CDR3 is 15 residues long. The CDR3 reads CASSSDWGGISPLHF. In DNA form, the CDR3 reads TGTGCCAGCAGCTCCGACTGGGGGGGAATTTCACCCCTCCACTTT.

This sequence joins TRBV5-5 and TRBJ1-2, with D possibly being TRBD1 (5 bases). The CDR3 covers 14 residues. With 1 base removed from V and 2 bases from J, the gap between germline ends came to 9 bases. CDR1 and CDR2 (germline): SGHKS, YYEKEE (reference sequence). The CDR3 protein is CASSLKAGNYGYTF. CDR3 bases: TGTGCCAGCAGCTTGAAAGCAGGGAACTATGGCTACACCTTC.